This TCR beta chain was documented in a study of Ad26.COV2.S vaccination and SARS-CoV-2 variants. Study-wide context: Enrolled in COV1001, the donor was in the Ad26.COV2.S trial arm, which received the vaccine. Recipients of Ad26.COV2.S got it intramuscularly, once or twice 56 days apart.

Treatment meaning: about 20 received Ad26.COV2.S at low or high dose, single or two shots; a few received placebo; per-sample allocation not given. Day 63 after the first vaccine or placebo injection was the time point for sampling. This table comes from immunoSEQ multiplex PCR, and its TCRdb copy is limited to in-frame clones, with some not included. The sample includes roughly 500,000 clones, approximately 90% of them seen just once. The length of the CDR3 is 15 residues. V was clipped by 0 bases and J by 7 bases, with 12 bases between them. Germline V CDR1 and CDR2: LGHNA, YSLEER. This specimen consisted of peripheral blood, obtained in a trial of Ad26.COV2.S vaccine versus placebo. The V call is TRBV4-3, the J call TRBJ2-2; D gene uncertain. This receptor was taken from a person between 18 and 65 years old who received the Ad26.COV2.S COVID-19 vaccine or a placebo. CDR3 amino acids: CASSQDAEVIGELFF. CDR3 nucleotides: TGCGCCAGCAGCCAAGACGCAGAGGTCATCGGGGAGCTGTTTTTT.